The present entry profiles one T cell receptor beta chain with its context. Its specificity is not known. In the PCR, 60 Vbeta and 13 Jbeta primers were used. Generated by immunoSEQ multiplex PCR, the TCRdb table keeps only in-frame clones and is missing some. The sample records fewer than 200,000 clones, roughly 76% being singletons. This entry belongs to a study of cytomegalovirus exposure and HLA in healthy donors. Study findings and constraints: Evidence from a later analysis indicated that most CMV-associated TCR beta chains looked HLA-restricted.

This CDR3 region has 15 residues. The trim removed 5 bases at V and 6 bases at J, leaving 9 bases unmatched. Per germline, CDR1 SEHNR and CDR2 FQNEAQ (reference sequence). This sequence originates from a woman between 18 and 30 years old in good health and CMV-seropositive. J is TRBJ2-2 and V is TRBV7-9, with TRBD2 identical over 7 bases. Sequenced: PBMCs. CDR3 amino acids: CASSGPREGSGELFF. CDR3 nucleotides: TGTGCCAGCAGCGGACCTAGGGAGGGCTCCGGGGAGCTGTTTTTT.